Each of the 8 T cell receptor beta chains below was sequenced from the same sample in a study of multiple sclerosis patients with progressive multifocal leukoencephalopathy. Using immunoSEQ multiplex PCR, the repertoire was profiled, and TCRdb retains in-frame clones only, with some absent. Of under 40,000 clones listed, approximately 92% were seen once; the top ten hold roughly 2%. Specified time point: before natalizumab initiation. What was sequenced was PBMCs. These TCRs come from a man between 25 and 39 years old with multiple sclerosis.

The chain links TRBV18 to TRBJ2-6; 10 nucleotides line up with TRBD1. Per the germline V gene, CDR1 is KGHSH and CDR2 is LQKENI. The CDR3 covers 18 residues. With V trimmed by 6 bases and J by 1 base, 9 bases remained unmatched. The CDR3 coding sequence is TGTGCCAGCTCCATTACCGGGACAGGGGTATCTGGGGCCAACGTCCTGACTTTC. Translating gives CASSITGTGVSGANVLTF.

The chain combines TRBV28 with TRBJ2-3; D ambiguous. This CDR3 has 11 residues. Germline values: CDR1 MDHEN, CDR2 SYDVKM. With 3 bases removed from V and 6 bases from J, the gap between germline ends came to 4 bases. The CDR3 DNA reads TGTGCCAGCAGTTTGGGGGATACGCAGTATTTT. Residues: CASSLGDTQYF.

This clone occurred once. The chain joins TRBV11-3 to TRBJ1-3; no clear D gene. This CDR3 spans 12 amino acids. Germline CDR1 reads SGHNT; CDR2 reads YENEEA. V lost 1 base and J 6 bases, leaving 4 bases between the germline ends. Written as DNA, the CDR3 is TGTGCCAGCAGCTTAGTCCAAAACACCATATATTTT. Protein product: CASSLVQNTIYF.

The rearrangement joins TRBV4-3 to TRBJ2-7; no clear D gene. This CDR3 contains 18 residues. V was shortened by 2 bases and J by 0 bases, with 20 bases between the two germline ends. CDR1 is LGHNA and CDR2 is YSLEER in the germline V gene. The CDR3 DNA reads TGCGCCAGCAGCCAACACTCGTTTGGGCCGAGGAGCTCCTACGAGCAGTACTTC. It is translated as CASSQHSFGPRSSYEQYF.

Only one count was recorded for this clone. This chain uses TRBV29-1 with TRBJ2-1; D remains ambiguous. The CDR3 loop spans 8 amino acids. Between the trimmed V and J ends, which lost 0 bases and 12 bases, there was a span of 0 bases. The germline CDR1 and CDR2 sequences are SQVTM and ANQGSEA. The CDR3 DNA reads TGCAGCGTTGAAGAGCAGTTCTTC. It specifies CSVEEQFF.

This chain uses TRBV7-2 with TRBJ2-1; 9 nucleotides match TRBD2. CDR3 length: 15 residues. Germline V lookup: CDR1 SGHTA, CDR2 FQGNSA. Trimming took 4 bases from V and 6 from J; bases not matched to a gene: 7. In DNA, the CDR3 is TGTGCCAGCAGCTCTCTAGCGGGATCTCGCAATGAGCAGTTCTTC. Amino acid sequence: CASSSLAGSRNEQFF.

The rearrangement joins TRBV19 to TRBJ2-5, with a possible D match to TRBD2 (5 bases). The CDR3 length is 13 residues. The V end lost 1 base, the J end lost 11 bases, and 14 bases lay between the germline ends. Germline V gene data show CDR1 as LNHDA and CDR2 as SQIVND (reference sequence). The CDR3 sequence: CASSIGQAGEQYF. CDR3 nucleotides: TGTGCCAGTAGTATAGGCCAGGCGGGTGAGCAGTACTTC.

The chain combines TRBV10-3 with TRBJ1-1; weak D call: TRBD1 (6 bases). The germline gives CDR1 ENHRY, CDR2 SYGVKD. The V end was cut by 4 bases, the J end by 5 bases, with 17 bases between. The CDR3 runs to 15 residues. The CDR3 reads CAISASIGGWTEAFF. CDR3 DNA: TGTGCCATCAGTGCCTCCATAGGGGGTTGGACTGAAGCTTTCTTT.